This record looks at one T cell receptor (beta chain) sequence and its context. These data come from a study of PD-L1 blockade in urothelial cancer. Trimming pared 2 bases from V and 8 bases from J, leaving 12 bases between. The CDR3 is 14 residues long. The V gene's germline CDR1 is MGHRA and CDR2 YSYEKL. TCRdb's table, derived via immunoSEQ multiplex PCR, lists solely in-frame clones and lacks some. The sample has nearly 2,500 clones; around 37% are singletons. This TCR was recovered from a man in his sixties with urothelial cancer. The J gene is TRBJ2-2, the V gene TRBV4-1; D is undetermined. The specimen comprised tumor tissue, sampled before atezolizumab (anti-PD-L1) treatment. CDR3 sequence reads: CASSQTNRRGELFF. CDR3 in DNA: TGCGCCAGCAGCCAAACCAATAGGCGTGGGGAGCTGTTTTTT.